This T cell receptor beta chain was captured in a study of T cell responses to AZD1222 COVID-19 vaccine. Overall study findings and caveats: Seropositive status at baseline applied to only a handful of AZD1222 recipients. Females made up more of the donors, who were largely white British, and clonal diversity may have come out too low. Researchers report vaccine-associated CD4 TCRs spanning spike, with dominance at 160-218 and 743-854.

This CDR3 is built from 12 residues. The germline CDR1 and CDR2 sequences are SGHTA and FQGNSA. With 4 bases removed from V and 4 bases from J, the gap between germline ends came to 4 bases. Clones were read by immunoSEQ multiplex PCR, and TCRdb kept only the in-frame ones, dropping some. Of around 150,000 clones in the sample, roughly 91% were seen once. Concerning this clone itself: What it binds is not known.

The origin of this receptor is an adult who received the AZD1222 COVID-19 vaccine. The starting material was peripheral blood, obtained 28 days after the second AZD1222 dose. The genes are TRBV7-2 and TRBJ1-4; no firm D call. The CDR3 sequence is CASSSGNEKLFF. The CDR3 DNA is TGTGCCAGCAGCTCGGGTAATGAAAAACTGTTTTTT.